This passage covers 2 T cell receptor beta chains from one sample sequenced in a study of regulatory T cells in long-lasting Graves disease. Assembly of TCR beta libraries relied on iRepertoire HTBI primers together with Arm-PCR of CDR3 regions. TCRdb ran MiXCR on the multiplex PCR reads and lists one entry per CDR3 protein. The sample carries fewer than 650,000 distinct CDR3 sequences, 15% to 20% recorded once. Time point meaning: newly diagnosed GD, antithyroid drugs for less than 3 months. PBMC-extracted RNA yielded the TCR library. A further study also used this sample, focusing on T cells in Graves' hyperthyroidism and ophthalmopathy.

The source material was peripheral blood mononuclear cells (PBMCs), sampled at new diagnosis, from a patient treated with antithyroid drugs. These TCRs come from a man aged 18-30 years with Graves disease.

This clonotype came up many times. This chain joins TRBV3-1 and TRBJ2-1, with D unresolved. Germline CDR1 reads LGHDT; CDR2 reads YNNKEL (reference sequence). CDR3 length: 14 residues. V shed 1 base and J shed 15 bases, with 19 bases lying between them. The CDR3 protein is CASSQGGPVAIRFF. Written as DNA, the CDR3 is TGTGCCAGCAGCCAAGGGGGTCCAGTCGCGATAAGGTTCTTC.

The J gene is TRBJ2-7, the V gene TRBV15; no clear D. Per the germline V gene, CDR1 is LNHNV and CDR2 is YYDKDF (reference sequence). The CDR3 is 14 amino acids. The V end was cut by 3 bases, the J end by 2 bases, with 11 bases between. CDR3 sequence reads: CATSSVTAPYEQYF. The CDR3 bases are TGTGCCACCAGCAGTGTCACAGCGCCCTACGAGCAGTACTTC. The whole variable domain, remainder taken from reference TRBV15 and TRBJ2-7, is DAMVIQNPRYQVTQFGKPVTLSCSQTLNHNVMYWYQQKSSQAPKLLFHYYDKDFNNEADTPDNFQSRRPNTSFCFLDIRSPGLGDTAMYLCATSSVTAPYEQYFGPGTRLTVT.